This TCR beta chain was identified in a study of CD8+CD57+ T cells in acquired aplastic anemia. V lost 6 bases, J lost 6 bases, and 6 bases stayed unmatched. The CDR3 consists of 13 residues. CDR1 is SQVTM and CDR2 is ANQGSEA in the germline V gene. For sequencing, patients were chosen who had shown expansion of CD8+CD57+ cells by flow cytometry. Genomic DNA acted as the template from which TCR beta VDJ combination and CDR3 sequence profiling were carried out. TCRdb fed the reads into MiXCR, producing one record per CDR3 protein. The sample comprises 150,000 to 200,000 distinct CDR3 sequences, roughly three fifths of which are singletons, and under 45% rests with the top ten.

Sequencing was carried out using sorted CD4+, CD8+, or CD8+CD57+ T cells (not recorded which) from PBMCs. The sequence came from a human donor with aplastic anemia. The rearrangement links TRBV29-1 to TRBJ1-4; 8 bases match TRBD1. In nucleotides, the CDR3 is TGCAGCGTGGACAGGGTTCTCGATGAAAAACTGTTTTTT. Its protein is CSVDRVLDEKLFF.